These 18 T cell receptor beta chains originate from one sample sequenced in a study of beta chain features in type 1 diabetes (dated by TCRdb to the late 2010s). The paper's findings and limits, for the study overall: A moderate but significant shortening of TCRB CDR3 length was observed in type 1 diabetes patients in all four CD4+ subsets.

What these receptors recognize is not known. The library was generated by the immunoSEQ multiplex PCR assay. The entire isolated RNA was reverse transcribed using the High Capacity cDNA Reverse Transcription Kit, and thus expressed TCRB transcripts were sequenced. TCRdb obtained this table from immuneACCESS and retained in-frame rearrangements with V and J assigned. These tables miss some clones; where compared with another copy, unresolved V genes account for less than half of the shortfall, and the remainder is unexplained. The sample table contains around 140,000 clones; only one count was recorded for about 13% of them. About 1.3% of the sample lies in the top ten. Sequenced input: central memory CD4+ T cells from blood. The receptor source for this set is a man aged 18 to 35 with type 1 diabetes.

This clone came up a few times. The chain joins TRBV6-6 to TRBJ1-1, with 7 nucleotides matching TRBD1. Germline assignment: CDR1 MNHNY and CDR2 SVGAGI (reference sequence). After removal of 6 bases from V and 5 bases from J, the junction contained 6 bases not matched to a gene. The CDR3 has 13 amino acids. CDR3 coding DNA: TGTGCCAGCAGGCCCCAGGGGGAAACTGAAGCTTTCTTT. Its translation: CASRPQGETEAFF.

The chain recombines TRBV5-1 with TRBJ1-4; the D gene is possibly TRBD1 (6 bases). Germline lookup yields CDR1 SGHRS and CDR2 YFSETQ. Trimming shortened V by 2 bases and J by 7 bases, and 15 bases separated the two germline ends. The CDR3 is 15 amino acids. For the CDR3, the DNA is TGCGCCAGCAGCTTACAGGGTGGGAGTGGTGAAAAACTGTTTTTT. Amino acid sequence: CASSLQGGSGEKLFF.

The CDR3: CASSRPRTATDTQYF. Here the CDR3 DNA reads TGTGCCAGCAGCCGCCCTAGGACCGCCACAGATACGCAGTATTTT. V and J are TRBV7-8 and TRBJ2-3; D is ambiguous. The germline V gene encodes CDR1 SGHVS and CDR2 FQNEAQ. Trimming stripped 5 bases from V and 2 bases from J, with 14 bases between. The CDR3 is 15 amino acids.

This clone was found a few times. V usage is TRBV28 and J usage is TRBJ2-7; 8 nucleotides align to TRBD1. Germline-derived CDR1 and CDR2 are MDHEN and SYDVKM. V gave up 3 bases and J gave up 3 bases; unmatched junction bases: 4. The length of the CDR3 is 14 residues. The CDR3 nucleotides are TGTGCCAGCAGTTTGGCAGGGGGCAGCTACGAGCAGTACTTC. It codes for CASSLAGGSYEQYF.

This clone was counted at least ten times. The V gene is TRBV23-1, the J gene TRBJ2-6, with D possibly TRBD1 on 5 matching bases. TRBV23-1 is annotated as an ORF whose role is uncertain. The CDR3 is made up of 17 amino acids. The ends were cut back, 1 base at V and 1 base at J, with 11 bases in the middle. CDR3: CASSQFRVQSGANVLTF. CDR3 DNA sequence: TGCGCCAGCAGTCAATTCAGGGTCCAATCTGGGGCCAACGTCCTGACTTTC.

Only a few counts were recorded for this clone. CDR3 nucleotide sequence: TGTGCCAGCAGCTTGGGGCCCCAGGGGGCGGAAGAGACCCAGTACTTC. As protein: CASSLGPQGAEETQYF. This sequence joins TRBV5-4 and TRBJ2-5; 8 bases agree with TRBD1. The V gene's germline CDR1 is SGHNT and CDR2 YYREEE (reference sequence). CDR3 length: 16 residues. V shed 0 bases, J shed 3 bases, and the junction held 7 bases outside the gene matches.

V is TRBV7-6 and J is TRBJ1-2, with D unclear. The CDR3 has 12 residues. V was trimmed by 4 bases and J by 5 bases, leaving 8 bases between them. Germline lookup yields CDR1 SGHVS and CDR2 FNYEAQ. The CDR3 loop is CASSSGSYGYTF. The CDR3 DNA is TGTGCCAGCAGCTCCGGATCTTATGGCTACACCTTC.

This rearrangement joins TRBV4-1 to TRBJ1-5, with D unclear. This CDR3 spans 14 amino acids. V gave up 0 bases and J gave up 6 bases, with 9 bases separating them. Germline CDR1 reads MGHRA; CDR2 reads YSYEKL. CDR3 amino acids: CASSQDMTSQPQHF. DNA of the CDR3: TGCGCCAGCAGCCAAGATATGACAAGTCAGCCCCAGCATTTT.

This clone was found a few times. The chain carries TRBV5-1 and TRBJ1-6, with D possibly being TRBD1 (5 bases). The germline CDR1 and CDR2 sequences are SGHRS and YFSETQ. The ends were cut back, 2 bases at V and 5 bases at J, with 8 bases in the middle. The CDR3 is 14 residues long. CDR3 amino acids: CASSFGADNSPLHF. CDR3 bases: TGCGCCAGCAGCTTCGGGGCTGATAATTCACCCCTCCACTTT.

This chain links TRBV5-1 with TRBJ2-5; 7 nucleotides match TRBD1. CDR3 length: 15 residues. Losses at the gene ends were 2 bases for V and 5 bases for J; bases not matched to a gene: 9. The germline gives CDR1 SGHRS, CDR2 YFSETQ. CDR3 residues: CASSLQGSLGETQYF. CDR3 sequence (DNA): TGCGCCAGCAGCTTACAGGGGTCACTCGGGGAGACCCAGTACTTC.

The chain has TRBV7-2 and TRBJ1-5, with a possible D match to TRBD1 (5 bases). Germline V gene data show CDR1 as SGHTA and CDR2 as FQGNSA. The CDR3 runs 15 residues. The V and J ends lost 2 bases and 2 bases respectively, with 10 bases between them. The CDR3 nucleotides are TGTGCCAGCAGCTTATCCAGGGATGGCAATCAGCCCCAGCATTTT. It specifies CASSLSRDGNQPQHF. Full variable domain (remainder filled in from reference TRBV7-2 and TRBJ1-5): GAGVSQSPSNKVTEKGKDVELRCDPISGHTALYWYRQSLGQGLEFLIYFQGNSAPDKSGLPSDRFSAERTGGSVSTLTIQRTQQEDSAVYLCASSLSRDGNQPQHFGDGTRLSIL.

The V call is TRBV28, the J call TRBJ1-1, with a possible D match to TRBD1 (5 bases). This CDR3 has 13 residues. Trimming took 6 bases from V and 1 from J, leaving 9 bases between them. Germline values: CDR1 MDHEN, CDR2 SYDVKM. The CDR3, as DNA: TGTGCCAGCAGCGCGACAGCGAACACTGAAGCTTTCTTT. It codes for CASSATANTEAFF.

The chain links TRBV28 to TRBJ2-7; D gene unclear. CDR3 length: 15 amino acids. The ends were cut back, 3 bases at V and 1 base at J, with 13 bases in the middle. Germline values: CDR1 MDHEN, CDR2 SYDVKM. DNA of the CDR3: TGTGCCAGCAGTTTGGCGTCAGGTGATTCCTACGAGCAGTACTTC. Translation gives CASSLASGDSYEQYF.

The gene calls are TRBV5-1 and TRBJ2-5; D is uncertain. Trimming took off 2 bases at V and 2 bases at J, with 10 bases between the two ends. Germline lookup yields CDR1 SGHRS and CDR2 YFSETQ. This CDR3 has 14 residues. The CDR3, as DNA: TGCGCCAGCAGCTTTAGAACAGCGCAAGAGACCCAGTACTTC. It specifies CASSFRTAQETQYF.

This clone has more than one count but fewer than ten. This CDR3 reads CSAGEGNYGYTF. The DNA for the CDR3 is TGCAGCGCTGGGGAGGGGAACTATGGCTACACCTTC. This chain uses TRBV29-1 with TRBJ1-2; a possible D gene is TRBD1 (5 bases). The length of the CDR3 is 12 residues. Trimming took off 7 bases at V and 2 bases at J, with 11 bases between the two ends. The V gene's germline CDR1 is SQVTM and CDR2 ANQGSEA.

This chain joins TRBV29-1 and TRBJ1-2, with 10 nucleotides matching TRBD1. CDR1 and CDR2 from the germline V gene are SQVTM and ANQGSEA. Trimming at V came to 7 bases and at J to 3 bases, leaving 5 bases not matched to a gene. The CDR3 is 13 residues long. The CDR3 DNA is TGCAGCGCCGCCGGGACAGGGGACTATGGCTACACCTTC. The encoded protein is CSAAGTGDYGYTF. The variable domain in full, completed from reference TRBV29-1 and TRBJ1-2, reads SAVISQKPSRDICQRGTSLTIQCQVDSQVTMMFWYRQQPGQSLTLIATANQGSEATYESGFVIDKFPISRPNLTFSTLTVSNMSPEDSSIYLCSAAGTGDYGYTFGSGTRLTVV.

This clone was found once. V gene TRBV2 combines with J gene TRBJ1-1; no firm D call. The CDR3 consists of 17 residues. V was shortened by 5 bases and J by 0 bases, with 19 bases between the two germline ends. Germline V CDR1 and CDR2: SNHLY, FYNNEI. Written as DNA, the CDR3 is TGTGCCAGCAGTCTAGGGCCATTAGGCAGAATGAACACTGAAGCTTTCTTT. This sequence encodes CASSLGPLGRMNTEAFF.

In this sample, this clone turned up a few times. V gene TRBV6-5 combines with J gene TRBJ1-3; D is uncertain. The CDR3 spans 14 residues. V shed 2 bases and J shed 0 bases, with 5 bases lying between them. In germline, CDR1 is MNHEY, CDR2 SVGAGI. CDR3: CASSYTGSGNTIYF. The CDR3, as DNA: TGTGCCAGCAGTTACACGGGCTCTGGAAACACCATATATTTT.